The 3 T cell receptor beta chains below all came from one sample that was sequenced in a study of blood T cell repertoires in COVID-19. The protocol was immunoSEQ multiplex PCR, while the TCRdb copy is restricted to in-frame clones and leaves out a portion. This sample has tens of thousands of clones, with approximately 90% found just once. Sample: peripheral blood. The receptors shown here come from a man aged 55 to 70 with acute or convalescent COVID-19.

The rearrangement uses TRBV19 and TRBJ1-2; 8 bases are shared with TRBD1. V shed 4 bases, J shed 7 bases, and the junction held 8 bases outside the gene matches. The CDR3 contains 14 residues. CDR1 and CDR2 (germline): LNHDA, SQIVND (reference sequence). CDR3: CASSTRQGFSGYTF. DNA for the CDR3: TGTGCCAGTAGTACTCGACAGGGGTTCTCTGGCTACACCTTC.

The chain joins TRBV6-5 to TRBJ1-6, with a tentative D call TRBD1 (5 bases). Trimming left V 7 bases short and J 10 bases short, with 14 bases between. This CDR3 has 13 residues. CDR1 MNHEY and CDR2 SVGAGI come from the germline V gene. CDR3 DNA: TGTGCCAGCATAGGCAGGGATTGGTCACCCCTCCACTTT. The encoded protein is CASIGRDWSPLHF.

This chain's CDR3 is CASQGASPYEQYF. The DNA of the CDR3 is TGTGCTAGCCAGGGGGCGTCCCCCTACGAGCAGTACTTC. The chain recombines TRBV12-5 with TRBJ2-7, with 8 bases fitting TRBD1. Germline V CDR1 and CDR2: LGHNT, FRNRAP. Unmatched junction bases numbered 6, after V lost 9 bases and J lost 2 bases. CDR3 size: 13 residues. Using reference TRBV12-5 and TRBJ2-7 for the parts outside the CDR3, the full variable domain is DARVTQTPRHKVTEMGQEVTMRCQPILGHNTVFWYRQTMMQGLELLAYFRNRAPLDDSGMPKDRFSAEMPDATLATLKIQPSEPRDSAVYFCASQGASPYEQYFGPGTRLTVT.